These T cell receptor beta chains were read from a single sample in a study of long-term antiretroviral therapy in people with HIV. Profiled with immunoSEQ multiplex PCR; TCRdb holds only in-frame clones, not every one. The sample records around 15,000 clones, approximately 91% being singletons. The sample here was unsorted PBMCs, taken 0.6 years after starting antiretroviral therapy. These receptors originate from a woman in her forties with HIV. The CDR3 runs from the conserved cysteine through the conserved F or W. The order of the fields is J gene, V gene, clone size, D gene, CDR3 protein, CDR3 DNA. A D gene is named only where the DNA matches it firmly. Where a row states a size, it is once, few, many or the class of an expanded clone; other rows omit it.

j_call: TRBJ1-1; v_call: TRBV4-3; clone_size: .; d_call: TRBD1; cdr3_aa: CASSRQGNTEAFF; cdr3_nt: TGCGCCAGCAGTCGACAGGGGAACACTGAAGCTTTCTTT
j_call: TRBJ1-4; v_call: TRBV6-1; clone_size: .; d_call: .; cdr3_aa: CASSPRGANEKLFF; cdr3_nt: TGTGCCAGCAGCCCCAGGGGTGCTAATGAAAAACTGTTTTTT
j_call: TRBJ2-2; v_call: TRBV5-1; clone_size: .; d_call: TRBD1; cdr3_aa: CASSLEPGTGAGDTGELFF; cdr3_nt: TGCGCCAGCAGCTTGGAACCCGGGACAGGGGCCGGCGACACCGGGGAGCTGTTTTTT
j_call: TRBJ2-6; v_call: TRBV5-5; clone_size: .; d_call: TRBD1; cdr3_aa: CASSLFAGQGFGANVLTF; cdr3_nt: TGTGCCAGCAGCTTGTTTGCAGGACAGGGGTTTGGGGCCAACGTCCTGACTTTC
j_call: TRBJ1-4; v_call: TRBV5-4; clone_size: few; d_call: TRBD1; cdr3_aa: CASSYRDRATEKLFF; cdr3_nt: TGTGCCAGCAGCTACCGGGACAGGGCGACTGAAAAACTGTTTTTT
j_call: TRBJ1-5; v_call: TRBV4-3; clone_size: large; d_call: .; cdr3_aa: CASSQDWGEDSLFSNQPQHF; cdr3_nt: TGCGCCAGCAGCCAAGATTGGGGTGAGGACAGCCTATTTAGCAATCAGCCCCAGCATTTT
j_call: TRBJ2-7; v_call: TRBV7-9; clone_size: .; d_call: .; cdr3_aa: CASLGSGDEQYF; cdr3_nt: TGTGCCAGCCTGGGGAGCGGCGACGAGCAGTACTTC
j_call: TRBJ1-1; v_call: TRBV7-8; clone_size: .; d_call: .; cdr3_aa: CASSFSRMNTEAFF; cdr3_nt: TGTGCCAGCAGCTTTAGCCGTATGAACACTGAAGCTTTCTTT
j_call: TRBJ1-2; v_call: TRBV6-5; clone_size: .; d_call: TRBD1; cdr3_aa: CASSFGRGVYGYTF; cdr3_nt: TGTGCCAGCAGTTTTGGCAGGGGGGTATATGGCTACACCTTC
j_call: TRBJ1-2; v_call: TRBV9; clone_size: .; d_call: TRBD1; cdr3_aa: CASSLEGQEGYGYTF; cdr3_nt: TGTGCCAGCAGCTTAGAGGGACAGGAGGGATATGGCTACACCTTC
j_call: TRBJ1-4; v_call: TRBV7-9; clone_size: few; d_call: .; cdr3_aa: CASSLISGEKLFF; cdr3_nt: TGTGCCAGCAGCTTGATCTCAGGGGAAAAACTGTTTTTT
j_call: TRBJ1-2; v_call: TRBV11-2; clone_size: once; d_call: TRBD1; cdr3_aa: CASSRAPGTGRRGYTF; cdr3_nt: TGTGCCAGCAGCCGAGCCCCCGGGACAGGGCGGAGGGGCTACACCTTC
j_call: TRBJ1-6; v_call: TRBV6-1; clone_size: .; d_call: .; cdr3_aa: CASSEVPAGNSPLHF; cdr3_nt: TGTGCCAGCAGTGAAGTCCCGGCGGGGAATTCACCCCTCCACTTT
j_call: TRBJ1-5; v_call: TRBV19; clone_size: .; d_call: .; cdr3_aa: CASSIEGASNQPQHF; cdr3_nt: TGTGCCAGTAGTATAGAGGGGGCAAGCAATCAGCCCCAGCATTTT
j_call: TRBJ2-1; v_call: TRBV2; clone_size: .; d_call: .; cdr3_aa: CASRQDSYNEQFF; cdr3_nt: TGTGCCAGCAGACAAGACAGTTACAATGAGCAGTTCTTC
j_call: TRBJ1-3; v_call: TRBV9; clone_size: .; d_call: .; cdr3_aa: CASSVGGLGANTIYF; cdr3_nt: TGTGCCAGCAGCGTAGGTGGATTGGGAGCAAACACCATATATTTT
j_call: TRBJ1-1; v_call: TRBV11-2; clone_size: .; d_call: .; cdr3_aa: CASSLDPGAHTEAFF; cdr3_nt: TGTGCCAGCAGCTTAGACCCGGGGGCACACACTGAAGCTTTCTTT
j_call: TRBJ1-5; v_call: TRBV15; clone_size: .; d_call: TRBD1; cdr3_aa: CATSREASGQGTNQPQHF; cdr3_nt: TGTGCCACCAGCAGAGAAGCCTCCGGACAGGGGACTAATCAGCCCCAGCATTTT
j_call: TRBJ1-2; v_call: TRBV19; clone_size: .; d_call: .; cdr3_aa: CASSPRPDSYGYTF; cdr3_nt: TGTGCCAGTAGTCCCCGGCCCGACAGCTATGGCTACACCTTC
j_call: TRBJ1-2; v_call: TRBV9; clone_size: .; d_call: TRBD1; cdr3_aa: CASSGGQGVYGYTF; cdr3_nt: TGTGCCAGCAGCGGAGGACAGGGCGTCTATGGCTACACCTTC
j_call: TRBJ1-2; v_call: TRBV19; clone_size: .; d_call: TRBD1; cdr3_aa: CASWTGERGYTF; cdr3_nt: TGTGCCAGCTGGACAGGGGAGCGCGGCTACACCTTC
j_call: TRBJ2-1; v_call: TRBV19; clone_size: .; d_call: .; cdr3_aa: CASSRWGQGSDGEQFF; cdr3_nt: TGTGCCAGTAGCCGCTGGGGACAAGGTAGTGACGGTGAGCAGTTCTTC
j_call: TRBJ1-2; v_call: TRBV5-3; clone_size: few; d_call: TRBD1; cdr3_aa: CARSLVRTGFDYGYTF; cdr3_nt: TGTGCCAGAAGCTTGGTGAGGACAGGGTTTGACTATGGCTACACCTTC
j_call: TRBJ2-7; v_call: TRBV2; clone_size: once; d_call: TRBD1; cdr3_aa: CASSAGTGYLDEQYF; cdr3_nt: TGTGCCAGCAGCGCAGGGACAGGGTATTTGGACGAGCAGTACTTC
j_call: TRBJ1-5; v_call: TRBV19; clone_size: .; d_call: .; cdr3_aa: CASRDSVGQPQHF; cdr3_nt: TGTGCCAGTAGAGATTCAGTGGGCCAGCCCCAGCATTTT
j_call: TRBJ2-5; v_call: TRBV18; clone_size: once; d_call: .; cdr3_aa: CASSPQGIQETQYF; cdr3_nt: TGTGCCAGCTCACCTCAGGGGATACAAGAGACCCAGTACTTC
j_call: TRBJ1-5; v_call: TRBV19; clone_size: .; d_call: TRBD1; cdr3_aa: CASSARTGASNQPQHF; cdr3_nt: TGTGCCAGTAGTGCAAGGACAGGGGCGAGCAATCAGCCCCAGCATTTT
j_call: TRBJ1-1; v_call: TRBV7-9; clone_size: medium-sized; d_call: TRBD1; cdr3_aa: CASSLGGTGVGNTEAFF; cdr3_nt: TGTGCCAGCAGCTTAGGTGGGACAGGGGTAGGGAACACTGAAGCTTTCTTT
j_call: TRBJ1-4; v_call: TRBV4-3; clone_size: .; d_call: .; cdr3_aa: CASSQVTGMAEEKLFF; cdr3_nt: TGCGCCAGCAGCCAAGTAACAGGGATGGCGGAGGAAAAACTGTTTTTT
j_call: TRBJ2-7; v_call: TRBV5-4; clone_size: .; d_call: .; cdr3_aa: CASSRGHEQYF; cdr3_nt: TGTGCCAGCAGCCGGGGGCACGAGCAGTACTTC
j_call: TRBJ2-5; v_call: TRBV19; clone_size: .; d_call: .; cdr3_aa: CASSIDRHGTQYF; cdr3_nt: TGTGCCAGTAGTATAGATCGTCACGGGACCCAGTACTTC
j_call: TRBJ2-3; v_call: TRBV6-6; clone_size: .; d_call: .; cdr3_aa: CASLKKGTDTQYF; cdr3_nt: TGTGCCAGCCTCAAAAAGGGTACAGATACGCAGTATTTT
j_call: TRBJ2-1; v_call: TRBV7-8; clone_size: .; d_call: .; cdr3_aa: CASSPPDYNEQFF; cdr3_nt: TGTGCCAGCAGCCCGCCAGACTACAATGAGCAGTTCTTC
j_call: TRBJ1-1; v_call: TRBV4-3; clone_size: .; d_call: .; cdr3_aa: CASSQDAGFEAFF; cdr3_nt: TGCGCCAGCAGCCAAGACGCAGGCTTTGAAGCTTTCTTT
j_call: TRBJ1-1; v_call: TRBV29-1; clone_size: .; d_call: TRBD1; cdr3_aa: CSVKGQGGTEAFF; cdr3_nt: TGCAGCGTTAAGGGACAGGGGGGCACTGAAGCTTTCTTT
j_call: TRBJ2-1; v_call: TRBV29-1; clone_size: .; d_call: .; cdr3_aa: CSVDLGGGHNEQFF; cdr3_nt: TGCAGCGTTGATCTGGGGGGGGGCCATAATGAGCAGTTCTTC
j_call: TRBJ1-2; v_call: TRBV29-1; clone_size: .; d_call: TRBD1; cdr3_aa: CSVSFGTGYYGYTF; cdr3_nt: TGCAGCGTATCTTTCGGGACAGGGTACTATGGCTACACCTTC
j_call: TRBJ2-2; v_call: TRBV9; clone_size: .; d_call: .; cdr3_aa: CASSVGKSAGELFF; cdr3_nt: TGTGCCAGCAGCGTAGGCAAGTCCGCCGGGGAGCTGTTTTTT
j_call: TRBJ2-1; v_call: TRBV4-3; clone_size: .; d_call: .; cdr3_aa: CASSQGPLGGHNEQFF; cdr3_nt: TGCGCCAGCAGCCAAGGCCCCTTGGGGGGACACAATGAGCAGTTCTTC
j_call: TRBJ1-5; v_call: TRBV7-9; clone_size: .; d_call: .; cdr3_aa: CASSLPTATQPQHF; cdr3_nt: TGTGCCAGCAGCTTACCGACGGCCACACAGCCCCAGCATTTT